This T cell receptor (beta chain) was identified in a study of T cells in women clearing cervical HPV infection. Across the study: Case blood drawn at lesion detection; control blood after infection cleared. Study-wide results and caveats: CIN3+ cases had significantly higher TCR repertoire richness than controls, but evenness did not differ.

The table came from immunoSEQ multiplex PCR; TCRdb's copy has only in-frame clones and leaves some out. The sample shows 30,000 to 45,000 clones, and around 1.7% sits with its ten largest clones. Germline CDR1 reads SGHVS; CDR2 reads FNYEAQ. V lost 0 bases to trimming and J lost 6 bases; unmatched junction nucleotides: 8. The CDR3 extends over 16 amino acids. On this clone itself: Antigen unknown. From the germline J gene comes the end of the CDR3, since the read stops 3 residues before it.

The rearrangement joins TRBV7-6 to TRBJ2-3, with TRBD1 matching 8 bases. Sequencing was performed on blood buffy coat. The clonotype comes from a woman aged 18 to 75 with a cervical HPV16 infection that either progressed to CIN3+ or cleared (not recorded which). The CDR3 is CASSLAFGQGTDTQYF. The sequenced part of the CDR3 DNA is TGTGCCAGCAGCTTAGCCTTCGGACAGGGAACCGATACG.